Listed here are 30 T cell receptor beta chains from one sample, sequenced in a study of blood T cell repertoires in COVID-19. Data came from immunoSEQ multiplex PCR; TCRdb stores just in-frame clones and leaves some out. The sample shows some 200,000 clones, roughly nine tenths of them seen only once. What was sequenced was peripheral blood. These TCRs come from a man in his 70s with acute or convalescent COVID-19.

The rearrangement joins TRBV7-2 to TRBJ2-1; D remains unclear. Germline assignment: CDR1 SGHTA and CDR2 FQGNSA. Trimming took off 3 bases at V and 7 bases at J, with 7 bases between the two ends. The CDR3 loop spans 12 amino acids. CDR3 loop: CASSLSLNEQFF. In DNA form, the CDR3 reads TGTGCCAGCAGCTTGTCCTTGAATGAGCAGTTCTTC.

V gene TRBV11-3 combines with J gene TRBJ2-7, with 9 bases identical to TRBD1. V lost 5 bases and J lost 3; bases outside the gene matches: 5. This CDR3 spans 14 amino acids. Germline-derived CDR1 and CDR2 are SGHNT and YENEEA. In nucleotides, the CDR3 is TGTGCCAGCAGCAGACAGGGGGGGAACTACGAGCAGTACTTC. It encodes CASSRQGGNYEQYF.

The chain has TRBV6-5 and TRBJ2-1, with D tentatively TRBD2 (6 bases). The CDR3 spans 14 residues. Deletions cut 0 bases from V and 11 bases from J, with 14 bases between. Germline V CDR1 and CDR2: MNHEY, SVGAGI. The CDR3 reads CASSYSFAGFKQFF. The CDR3 bases are TGTGCCAGCAGTTACTCGTTCGCGGGGTTTAAGCAGTTCTTC.

This chain links TRBV19 with TRBJ1-5; no clear D gene. CDR3 length: 13 residues. Germline CDR1 and CDR2: LNHDA and SQIVND (reference sequence). The ends were cut back, 6 bases at V and 7 bases at J, with 13 bases in the middle. The CDR3 DNA reads TGTGCCAGTAGCGACACCAGAGGGCAGCCCCAGCATTTT. This encodes CASSDTRGQPQHF.

Concerning this clone: Other DNA sequences in this specimen translate into the identical CDR3. The chain employs TRBV6-5 and TRBJ2-5, with TRBD1 matching 7 bases. Looked up from germline, CDR1 is MNHEY and CDR2 is SVGAGI. J was trimmed by 2 bases and V by 0 bases; bases with no gene match: 3. This CDR3 has 15 residues. CDR3 in DNA: TGTGCCAGCAGTTACTCAGGGGGCGGTCAAGAGACCCAGTACTTC. Amino acids: CASSYSGGGQETQYF.

V gene TRBV7-3 combines with J gene TRBJ2-1; 8 nucleotides align to TRBD2. Germline loops: CDR1 SGHTA, CDR2 FQGTGA. The CDR3 runs 16 residues. After removal of 5 bases from V and 0 bases from J, the junction contained 6 bases not matched to a gene. The CDR3 loop is CASSLVAGYSYNEQFF. In nucleotides, the CDR3 is TGTGCCAGCAGCCTGGTAGCGGGGTACTCCTACAATGAGCAGTTCTTC.

The rearrangement links TRBV19 to TRBJ1-2, with D possibly matching TRBD1 (5 bases). The V gene's germline CDR1 is LNHDA and CDR2 SQIVND (reference sequence). The germline V and J ends were trimmed by 7 bases and 2 bases, with 11 bases remaining between them. The CDR3 runs 13 residues. CDR3 residues: CASTPDRNYGYTF. CDR3 bases: TGTGCCAGTACCCCCGACAGAAACTATGGCTACACCTTC.

The chain links TRBV7-2 to TRBJ2-4; 14 bases fit TRBD2. The CDR3 sequence is 14 residues long. The junction had 1 base not matched to a gene; V was cut back by 3 bases and J by 9 bases. CDR1 is SGHTA and CDR2 is FQGNSA in the germline V gene. CDR3 bases: TGTGCCAGCAGCTTGGGACTAGCGGGAGCCATTCAGTACTTC. Protein sequence: CASSLGLAGAIQYF.

The CDR3 reads CAISERGGGHTEAFF. For the CDR3, the DNA is TGTGCCATCAGTGAGAGGGGAGGGGGGCACACTGAAGCTTTCTTT. V usage is TRBV10-3 and J usage is TRBJ1-1, with D possibly being TRBD1 (6 bases). Trimming pared 2 bases from V and 3 bases from J, leaving 13 bases between. The CDR3 spans 15 residues. The germline gives CDR1 ENHRY, CDR2 SYGVKD.

On this clone: This specimen includes other DNA sequences encoding the same CDR3. The CDR3 nucleotides are TGTGCCAGTAGTATCGGACAGGGCAACACTGAAGCTTTCTTT. Translation gives CASSIGQGNTEAFF. The chain employs TRBV19 and TRBJ1-1; 8 bases line up with TRBD1. This CDR3 is built from 14 residues. Per the germline V gene, CDR1 is LNHDA and CDR2 is SQIVND (reference sequence). Trimming removed 3 bases from V and 2 bases from J; junction bases left unmatched: 2.

The rearrangement joins TRBV3-1 (or the pseudogene TRBV3-2) to TRBJ1-1; D is possibly TRBD1 (5 bases). The CDR3 is 15 amino acids. Germline loops: CDR1 LGHDT, CDR2 YNNKEL (reference sequence). The V gene lost 4 bases and the J gene lost 0 bases, with 12 bases spanning the gap. The CDR3: CASSPFDSMNTEAFF. DNA for the CDR3: TGTGCCAGCAGCCCCTTTGACAGCATGAACACTGAAGCTTTCTTT.

V is TRBV7-8 and J is TRBJ1-5; D is uncertain. The CDR3 loop spans 14 amino acids. Germline loops: CDR1 SGHVS, CDR2 FQNEAQ. V gave up 0 bases and J gave up 3 bases, with 6 bases separating them. As DNA, the CDR3 is TGTGCCAGCAGCTTAGCGGAGATCAATCAGCCCCAGCATTTT. Amino acid sequence: CASSLAEINQPQHF. Together with reference TRBV7-8 and TRBJ1-5, the CDR3 gives the full variable domain: GAGVSQSPRYKVAKRGQDVALRCDPISGHVSLFWYQQALGQGPEFLTYFQNEAQLDKSGLPSDRFFAERPEGSVSTLKIQRTQQEDSAVYLCASSLAEINQPQHFGDGTRLSIL.

The genes are TRBV19 and TRBJ1-2, with D possibly matching TRBD1 (5 bases). V shed 4 bases and J shed 12 bases, with 45 bases lying between them. Germline lookup yields CDR1 LNHDA and CDR2 SQIVND (reference sequence). CDR3 length equals 22 residues. In nucleotides, the CDR3 is TGTGCCAGTAGTACGCCGATGGGTAGTAGGCCGGTACGTTCAGGGCTAACTATGGCTCACACCTTC. Translated: CASSTPMGSRPVRSGLTMAHTF.

This chain links TRBV27 with TRBJ2-7; D unresolved. V gave up 2 bases and J gave up 2 bases, with 13 bases separating them. Looked up from germline, CDR1 is MNHEY and CDR2 is SMNVEV (reference sequence). CDR3 size: 15 residues. This CDR3 reads CASSLMWASTYEQYF. CDR3 DNA: TGTGCCAGCAGTTTAATGTGGGCCTCTACCTACGAGCAGTACTTC.

The chain couples TRBV15 to TRBJ1-2; D not certain. Per the germline V gene, CDR1 is LNHNV and CDR2 is YYDKDF (reference sequence). Trimming took 1 base from V and 7 from J, leaving 13 bases between them. The CDR3 is 14 amino acids. The chain's CDR3 is CATSRAREWGGYTF. The CDR3 region has the DNA TGTGCCACCAGCAGAGCACGGGAATGGGGTGGCTACACCTTC. Combining the CDR3 with reference TRBV15 and TRBJ1-2 gives the whole variable domain DAMVIQNPRYQVTQFGKPVTLSCSQTLNHNVMYWYQQKSSQAPKLLFHYYDKDFNNEADTPDNFQSRRPNTSFCFLDIRSPGLGDTAMYLCATSRAREWGGYTFGSGTRLTVV.

This sequence joins TRBV5-6 and TRBJ2-3, with TRBD2 matching over 10 bases. The CDR3 is 17 amino acids. CDR1 and CDR2 from the germline V gene are SGHDT and YYEEEE. Trimming took 4 bases from V and 3 from J; bases not matched to a gene: 11. CDR3 sequence reads: CASSLLGASGRTDTQYF. The CDR3 DNA sequence: TGTGCCAGCAGCCTACTGGGGGCTAGCGGGAGAACAGATACGCAGTATTTT.

The rearrangement joins TRBV6-6 to TRBJ1-2, with D unresolved. The CDR3 consists of 13 residues. V lost 7 bases to trimming and J lost 2 bases, with 11 bases between them. CDR1 and CDR2 from the germline V gene are MNHNY and SVGAGI (reference sequence). The CDR3 coding sequence is TGTGCCAGCATAGCGGGGTGGAACTATGGCTACACCTTC. This translates into CASIAGWNYGYTF.

The chain is built from TRBV30 and TRBJ1-2; 7 bases line up with TRBD1. The V gene end was trimmed by 0 bases and the J gene end by 8 bases; junction bases not matched to a gene: 6. The CDR3 runs to 13 residues. Germline CDR1 and CDR2: GTSNPN and SVGIG (reference sequence). The CDR3 sequence is CAWSVQRTGGYTF. The CDR3 DNA is TGTGCCTGGAGTGTACAAAGGACAGGAGGCTACACCTTC. The complete variable domain, with remaining parts taken from reference TRBV30 and TRBJ1-2, reads SQTIHQWPATLVQPVGSPLSLECTVEGTSNPNLYWYRQAAGRGLQLLFYSVGIGQISSEVPQNLSASRPQDRQFILSSKKLLLSDSGFYLCAWSVQRTGGYTFGSGTRLTVV.

This clone was picked up a small number of times. The rearrangement uses TRBV9 and TRBJ2-5; no firm D call. Deletions cut 0 bases from V and 3 bases from J, with 9 bases between. Germline V CDR1 and CDR2: SGDLS, YYNGEE. The CDR3 runs 14 residues. This chain's CDR3 is CASSVAAGKETQYF. The DNA of the CDR3 is TGTGCCAGCAGCGTAGCGGCAGGAAAAGAGACCCAGTACTTC.

V is TRBV5-4 and J is TRBJ2-3; TRBD2 aligns across 7 bases. CDR1 SGHNT and CDR2 YYREEE come from the germline V gene (reference sequence). The ends lost 0 bases at V and 2 bases at J; junction bases unmatched: 6. CDR3 length equals 16 residues. DNA of the CDR3: TGTGCCAGCAGCTTGGGTTCGGCGGGAGCCACAGATACGCAGTATTTT. Residues: CASSLGSAGATDTQYF.

This clone appeared a few times. The chain employs TRBV7-8 and TRBJ1-2, with D unresolved. Germline V gene sequence: CDR1 SGHVS, CDR2 FQNEAQ. Trimming removed 0 bases at V and 5 bases at J, with 7 bases between. The CDR3 has 13 residues. The CDR3 DNA follows: TGTGCCAGCAGCTTAGCAGGGAGTTATGGCTACACCTTC. Translating gives CASSLAGSYGYTF.

The rearrangement links TRBV18 to TRBJ2-2; 10 bases align to TRBD2. This CDR3 is built from 16 residues. Trimming removed 1 base from V and 3 bases from J; junction bases left unmatched: 2. Looked up from germline, CDR1 is KGHSH and CDR2 is LQKENI. The chain's CDR3 is CASSPLLAGYTGELFF. CDR3 nucleotides: TGTGCCAGCTCACCACTACTAGCGGGATACACCGGGGAGCTGTTTTTT. The full variable domain, with the rest looked up from reference TRBV18 and TRBJ2-2, is NAGVMQNPRHLVRRRGQEARLRCSPMKGHSHVYWYRQLPEEGLKFMVYLQKENIIDESGMPKERFSAEFPKEGPSILRIQQVVRGDSAAYFCASSPLLAGYTGELFFGEGSRLTVL.

The gene calls are TRBV7-9 and TRBJ2-7; TRBD1 is a possible D gene (5 bases). Trimming left V 1 base short and J 6 bases short, with 13 bases between. This CDR3 has 14 amino acids. Germline CDR1 reads SEHNR; CDR2 reads FQNEAQ (reference sequence). For the CDR3, the DNA is TGTGCCAGCAGCTTAGGGGCAGGGAATCGCGAGCAGTACTTC. Protein sequence: CASSLGAGNREQYF.

This chain joins TRBV7-9 and TRBJ2-5, with D tentatively TRBD1 (6 bases). CDR3 size: 15 residues. Germline CDR1 is SEHNR and CDR2 is FQNEAQ (reference sequence). Trimming removed 5 bases at V and 1 base at J, with 14 bases between. CDR3 DNA sequence: TGTGCCAGCAGCCATCGGTTAGGGGGCCAAGAGACCCAGTACTTC. Translated: CASSHRLGGQETQYF.

The CDR3 reads CASSFYGKAEQFF. Written as DNA, the CDR3 is TGTGCCAGCAGTTTCTACGGGAAGGCTGAGCAGTTCTTC. The chain uses TRBV12-3 or TRBV12-4 and TRBJ2-1; maybe TRBD2 (5 bases). The CDR3 spans 13 residues. The V end lost 3 bases, the J end lost 9 bases, and 12 bases lay between the germline ends.

The V gene is TRBV28, the J gene TRBJ2-7; 8 bases are shared with TRBD1. The length of the CDR3 is 13 residues. Trimming removed 6 bases from V and 6 bases from J; junction bases left unmatched: 7. Germline V gives CDR1 MDHEN, CDR2 SYDVKM. The CDR3 spells CASRQPDRGEQYF. The CDR3 DNA reads as TGTGCCAGCAGGCAACCTGACAGGGGCGAGCAGTACTTC.

The rearrangement joins TRBV28 to TRBJ1-2; TRBD1 agrees at 7 bases. CDR1 and CDR2 (germline): MDHEN, SYDVKM. CDR3 length equals 14 residues. J gave up 13 bases and V 0 bases, and 11 bases lay outside the gene matches. For the CDR3, the DNA is TGTGCCAGCAGTTTATGGGACAGGAGTATGGGGGGCACCTTC. Amino acids: CASSLWDRSMGGTF.

The chain is built from TRBV9 and TRBJ2-7, with 10 bases matching TRBD2. V lost 4 bases, J lost 4 bases, and 11 bases stayed unmatched. This CDR3 is 16 amino acids long. Germline values: CDR1 SGDLS, CDR2 YYNGEE. The CDR3 protein is CASSPHEAGGKYEQYF. CDR3 nucleotides: TGTGCCAGCAGCCCCCATGAAGCGGGAGGGAAGTACGAGCAGTACTTC.

The CDR3 loop is CASNEDRVQPQHF. CDR3 bases: TGTGCCAGCAACGAGGACAGGGTCCAGCCCCAGCATTTT. V and J are TRBV28 and TRBJ1-5, with TRBD1 identical over 8 bases. The CDR3 is 13 amino acids. J lost 7 bases, V lost 7 bases, and 6 bases had no gene match. Germline V CDR1 and CDR2: MDHEN, SYDVKM.

The table lists this clone with a count of one. The rearrangement links TRBV3-1 (or the pseudogene TRBV3-2) to TRBJ2-3; D is unresolved. This CDR3 region has 14 residues. Deletions cut 3 bases from V and 6 bases from J, with 13 bases between. Germline values: CDR1 LGHDT, CDR2 YNNKEL (reference sequence). The CDR3 protein is CASSQNLESDTQYF. CDR3 bases: TGTGCCAGCAGCCAGAATCTAGAATCCGATACGCAGTATTTT.